The entry below describes one TCR beta chain. This clone was picked up one time. The antigen it binds to is not known. No much larger clonotype is one base removed from it; base qualities were not supplied. Unmatched junction bases come to 12, with V trimmed by 4 bases and J by 9 bases. CDR3 length: 15 amino acids, cysteine to phenylalanine. The kept DNA is CDR3 alone, 45 bases in frame from the first base. The germline V gene (reference sequence) provides CDR1 MNHEY and CDR2 SMNVEV. Using the deep immunoSEQ assay, TCR CDR3 regions were amplified from genomic DNA by multiplex PCR. Extracted genomic DNA from each cell subset was spread evenly across all wells of several immunoSEQ 96-well plates, with each plate serving as a replicate. Each replicate PCR for sorted subsets received about 0.2 ug genomic DNA, equal to tens of thousands of T cell genomes. The purified libraries were quantified using a Qubit 3.0 fluorometer, sized with a Bioanalyzer 2100, and then quantified again using the KAPA Library Quantification kit. Every immunoSEQ 96-well plate was sequenced on a separate single-read 150-cycle Illumina NextSeq 550 flow cell. In the paper's pipeline: The immunoSEQ output contained only junctional sequences without quality scores, so filtering could not match that applied to full-length reads. Sequences were annotated with PyIR, a Python wrapper for IgBLAST v1.9, and V/J genes and CDR3 were assigned using IMGT germline references. Any read was removed if the V/J assignment was weak (E-value above 1e-6), the CDR3 was missing, or the read contained stop codons, out-of-frame junctions, or ambiguous translated residues. V3J clonotypes were defined by identical inferred V gene, J gene, and CDR3 amino acid sequence. Percentage overlap between repertoires was calculated by dividing the number of shared unique clonotypes by the size of the smaller repertoire. RTK rarefaction, the Chao1 estimator, and Recon v2.1 estimates of unobserved clonotypes were used to assess repertoire richness. Generation probabilities for all TCRbeta clonotypes obtained by the gDNA method from four donors were computed using OLGA. TCRdb obtained this table from immuneACCESS and retained in-frame rearrangements with V and J assigned. These tables miss some clones; where compared with another copy, unresolved V genes account for less than half of the shortfall, and the remainder is unexplained. That table is the source of V, J and clone size, and D and trimming were worked out from the DNA. Counted in this sample were 640,000 or so clones; roughly 78% of them appeared once. Roughly 1.8% of the sample is in the top ten clones.

These data belong to a study of shared clonotypes between healthy human individuals (dated by TCRdb to 2020 to 2022). In the study overall: Three men and two women, aged 18 to 49 years, made up the cohort. For each donor, CD4 naive and CD4 memory were each given three plates, CD8 naive was given two plates, and CD8 memory was given one plate. Different laboratories and diverse techniques were used to prepare libraries and sequence TCR repertoires, to increase sequencing depth and limit assay-specific biases. Leukapheresis yielded between about 0.9 and 9.5 billion PBMCs per donor. To estimate repertoire size and how much clonotypes are shared between individuals, the study performed deep sequencing of blood TCR repertoires from a few healthy adults.

Donors were healthy HIV-negative adults with no recently reported acute infections or vaccinations. Every donor was a Caucasian adult residing in Nashville, Tennessee, USA. Magnetic negative selection was used to enrich CD4+ T cells, after which naive cells were positively selected on CD45RA and the negative fraction became the memory subset. Blood was obtained by leukapheresis, after which PBMCs were separated by Ficoll-Histopaque density gradient centrifugation and cryopreserved in liquid nitrogen vapor phase. Analytical flow cytometry was used to check the purity and quantity of every magnetically sorted T cell population. Genomic DNA was isolated from each sorted fraction and quantified by UV absorbance on a Nanodrop 2000c. Study-level results and caveats: Pairwise subsampling indicated that sequencing depth was expected to affect the degree of clonotype sharing among donors. Approximately 5% of naive CD4, 3.5% of naive CD8, roughly 2.5% of memory CD4, and approximately 0.4% of memory CD8 clonotypes were shared across a few donors. Because the study included only a small number of donors, the genetic and exposure-history diversity represented was limited. Sampling was restricted to blood, and TCR repertoires in tissue are likely to differ from TCR repertoires in blood. Even with the large sequencing depth, rarefaction of the sorted-subset datasets indicated that sequencing was incomplete. Compared with non-shared clonotypes, clonotypes shared by all four sorted-subset donors had higher generation probabilities. Larger estimated clonotype richness was generally found for naive subsets than for memory subsets.

The receptor was derived from a woman aged 25 to 39 in good health. Sequenced material: memory CD4+ T cells sorted from blood. Read against the paper, the sample's cell subset or site label means: CD45RA-negative fraction. This sequence uses TRBV27 and TRBJ2-1, with 7 bases in between that match TRBD2. The nucleotide sequence is given as TGTGCCAGCAGTTCAATCGGCGGGAGTGTAAGTGAGCAGTTCTTC. This is translated as CASSSIGGSVSEQFF.